The rows below give T cell receptor beta chains drawn from one sample of a study of beta chain features in type 1 diabetes. Assay: immunoSEQ multiplex PCR; the TCRdb copy retains only in-frame clones and omits some. Seen here are fewer than 500,000 clones, about 15% observed once, and the top ten hold about 0.034%. The sample comprised naive CD4+ T cells from blood. Receptor source: a man younger than 45 in good health. Both conserved end residues are part of each CDR3. Fields, in order: V gene, clone size, J gene, D gene, CDR3 DNA, CDR3 protein. The D gene is left open where the match is weak. Clone size is stated in some rows and not others, as once, few, many or a class when expanded.

>TRBV30|NA|TRBJ2-2|TRBD1
TGTGCCTGGCAGGGGGAAGGTGTCACCGGGGAGCTGTTTTTT
CAWQGEGVTGELFF
>TRBV19|NA|TRBJ2-1|TRBD2
TGTGCCAGTAGTATAGTGCTAGCGGGAACCTCCTACAATGAGCAGTTCTTC
CASSIVLAGTSYNEQFF
>TRBV28|NA|TRBJ2-3|NA
TGTGCCAGCACTCCCGGGAATACGCAGTATTTT
CASTPGNTQYF
>TRBV2|NA|TRBJ2-4|NA
TGTGCCAGCAGCAACGACAGGAGAGGCAAAAACATTCAGTACTTC
CASSNDRRGKNIQYF
>TRBV7-3|NA|TRBJ2-2|TRBD1
TGTGCCAGCAGCCCTTTACCTATACAGGGGGCCGCCGGGGAGCTGTTTTTT
CASSPLPIQGAAGELFF
>TRBV9|few|TRBJ2-5|TRBD2
TGTGCCAGCAGCGCCGGACAAGCGGGAGTCGGAGAGACCCAGTACTTC
CASSAGQAGVGETQYF
>TRBV9|few|TRBJ2-7|NA
TGTGCCAGCAGCGTAGCCAGCCTCTCCTACGAGCAGTACTTC
CASSVASLSYEQYF
>TRBV5-4|few|TRBJ2-5|NA
TGTGCCAGCAGCAAGCCAGAAGAGACCCAGTACTTC
CASSKPEETQYF
>TRBV15|few|TRBJ1-3|NA
TGTGCCACCAGCAGAGAGGGGGGTCCTGGAAACACCATATATTTT
CATSREGGPGNTIYF
>TRBV5-6|few|TRBJ1-2|NA
TGTGCCAGCAGCTCAATTGCACCTAACTATGGCTACACCTTC
CASSSIAPNYGYTF
>TRBV15|few|TRBJ2-7|NA
TGTGCCACCAGCAGAGGAGCAGACTACGAGCAGTACTTC
CATSRGADYEQYF
>TRBV2|NA|TRBJ1-5|TRBD1
TGTGCCAGCAGGGACAGGGGCCATCGACTGGCTCAGCCCCAGCATTTT
CASRDRGHRLAQPQHF
>TRBV25-1|few|TRBJ1-2|NA
TGTGCCAGCAGAGGCCGCGGAGTTTATGGCTACACCTTC
CASRGRGVYGYTF
>TRBV15|NA|TRBJ1-3|NA
TGTGCCACCAGGACAGAGTCTGGAAACACCATATATTTT
CATRTESGNTIYF
>TRBV29-1|few|TRBJ2-3|NA
TGCAGCGTTACATTGACCGTTTCTGATACGCAGTATTTT
CSVTLTVSDTQYF
>TRBV4-2|few|TRBJ2-1|NA
TGTGCCAGCAGCAAAGAGCCCTCAACCGGAAATGAGCAGTTCTTC
CASSKEPSTGNEQFF
>TRBV9|NA|TRBJ1-2|NA
TGTGCCAGCAGCGTAGGAGGACAGAACTATGGCTACACCTTC
CASSVGGQNYGYTF
>TRBV7-2|NA|TRBJ2-5|NA
TGTGCCAGCAGCTTAGGACCTGGGGAGACCCAGTACTTC
CASSLGPGETQYF
>TRBV7-2|few|TRBJ2-7|NA
TGTGCCAGCAGCCAGGCCTACGAGCAGTACTTC
CASSQAYEQYF
>TRBV27|few|TRBJ2-1|TRBD1
TGTGCCAGCAGTCGAGAACTCAGGGGGCCGGATGAGCAGTTCTTC
CASSRELRGPDEQFF
>TRBV4-1|NA|TRBJ2-5|NA
TGCGCCAGCAGCATGCCACTAGGGGAGACCCAGTACTTC
CASSMPLGETQYF
>TRBV29-1|NA|TRBJ1-2|TRBD1
TGCAGCGCAAGACAGGGCATTAGCTATGGCTACACCTTC
CSARQGISYGYTF
>TRBV7-2|few|TRBJ2-3|TRBD2
TGTGCCAGCAGTACTAGCGGAAGCACAGATACGCAGTATTTT
CASSTSGSTDTQYF
>TRBV5-1|few|TRBJ2-1|TRBD2
TGCGCCAGCAGCTTAAAGGGGAGAGCGGGACTAAACAATGAGCAGTTCTTC
CASSLKGRAGLNNEQFF
>TRBV7-2|NA|TRBJ2-3|TRBD2
TGTGCCAGCAGCTTAGGGACTAGCGTCCCTACGCAGTATTTT
CASSLGTSVPTQYF
>TRBV18|NA|TRBJ1-5|NA
TGTGCCAGCTCCCCCTCTAGCAATCAGCCCCAGCATTTT
CASSPSSNQPQHF
>TRBV9|few|TRBJ1-6|NA
TGTGCCAGCGGCAGCCCGGGGGGTTCACCCCTCCACTTT
CASGSPGGSPLHF
>TRBV7-2|NA|TRBJ2-3|NA
TGTGCCAGCAGCGGCAGGGGTCCGGACCCAACAGATACGCAGTATTTT
CASSGRGPDPTDTQYF
>TRBV30|few|TRBJ1-1|NA
TGTGCCTGGAGACAAAACTTTGAAGCTTTCTTT
CAWRQNFEAFF
>TRBV9|NA|TRBJ2-3|TRBD1
TGTGCCAGCAGCGTGGGGACAGGGGTCCCAGATACGCAGTATTTT
CASSVGTGVPDTQYF
>TRBV5-1|few|TRBJ1-6|NA
TGCGCCAGCAGCTTGGATGGGGTTAATTCACCCCTCCACTTT
CASSLDGVNSPLHF
>TRBV7-9|NA|TRBJ2-1|NA
TGTGCCAGCAGCTTAGCGGGGGGTCTCAATAATGAGCAGTTCTTC
CASSLAGGLNNEQFF
>TRBV4-1|few|TRBJ2-2|TRBD1
TGCGCCAGCAGCCAAGAGGGGACAGGGACCACCGGGGAGCTGTTTTTT
CASSQEGTGTTGELFF
>TRBV4-1|few|TRBJ2-1|NA
TGCGCCAGCAGCCAAGATGGGGCGGGCAGCTCCTACAATGAGCAGTTCTTC
CASSQDGAGSSYNEQFF
>TRBV25-1|few|TRBJ2-1|TRBD1
TGTGCCAGCAGAGCACAGGGGGGCGCCTACAATGAGCAGTTCTTC
CASRAQGGAYNEQFF
>TRBV14|few|TRBJ2-5|TRBD2
TGTGCCAGCAGCCACAGACTAGCGGGGAAAAAGACCCAGTACTTC
CASSHRLAGKKTQYF
>TRBV4-1|few|TRBJ2-6|NA
TGCGCCAGCAGCCTGTACTCTGGGGCCAACGTCCTGACTTTC
CASSLYSGANVLTF
>TRBV7-9|few|TRBJ2-3|TRBD1
TGTGCCAGCAGCATAGACAGGGGCGCAGATACGCAGTATTTT
CASSIDRGADTQYF
>TRBV7-6|few|TRBJ1-2|NA
TGTGCCAGCAGGCCCCTACCGACAGCCTGGGGCTATGGCTACACCTTC
CASRPLPTAWGYGYTF
>TRBV5-1|NA|TRBJ2-7|TRBD1
TGCGCCAGCAGCTTGGGTAGACAGGGTTACGAGCAGTACTTC
CASSLGRQGYEQYF
>TRBV13|many|TRBJ2-1|NA
TGTGCCAGCAGCTCGTCAGTTGGGGAGCAGTTCTTC
CASSSSVGEQFF
>TRBV7-6|few|TRBJ2-7|NA
TGTGCCAGCAGCTTAGGGGCCCGCTCGAGCGAGCAGTACTTC
CASSLGARSSEQYF
>TRBV13|NA|TRBJ2-1|NA
TGTGCCAGCAGCTTAGAGCGTGAGCAGTTCTTC
CASSLEREQFF
>TRBV6-5|NA|TRBJ2-1|TRBD2
TGTGCCAGCAGTTACCTTTCCAGCGGGAGGGACAATGAGCAGTTCTTC
CASSYLSSGRDNEQFF
>TRBV7-9|few|TRBJ1-1|NA
TGTGCCAGCAGCTTAAAGGGGGACACTGAAGCTTTCTTT
CASSLKGDTEAFF
>TRBV14|NA|TRBJ1-1|NA
TGTGCCAGCAGCCGAGACGGACAGTACACTGAAGCTTTCTTT
CASSRDGQYTEAFF
>TRBV9|few|TRBJ2-3|NA
TGTGCCAGCAGCGTCTTGGTTGGAACAGATACGCAGTATTTT
CASSVLVGTDTQYF
>TRBV5-1|few|TRBJ2-1|NA
TGCGCCAGCAGCTTGTCGGGGCAGACCTACAATGAGCAGTTCTTC
CASSLSGQTYNEQFF
>TRBV18|few|TRBJ2-2|NA
TGTGCCAGCTCACCGACCGGGACCCAGGCCGGGGAGCTGTTTTTT
CASSPTGTQAGELFF
>TRBV30|few|TRBJ2-1|NA
TGTGCCTGGAGGGTAACAAGGGGGTGGAATGAGCAGTTCTTC
CAWRVTRGWNEQFF
>TRBV29-1|few|TRBJ2-7|TRBD1
TGCAGCGTTGAAGGCCTCCCAGGGGGAAGGACCTACGAGCAGTACTTC
CSVEGLPGGRTYEQYF
>TRBV29-1|few|TRBJ1-1|NA
TGCAGCGTATACCTTAGGGGCCGGGGCCTAGCGAACACTGAAGCTTTCTTT
CSVYLRGRGLANTEAFF
>TRBV4-3|NA|TRBJ1-2|TRBD1
TGCGCCAGCAGCCAGGGAGGACAGGGAATCTATGGCTACACCTTC
CASSQGGQGIYGYTF
>TRBV4-1|few|TRBJ1-1|NA
TGCGCCAGCAGCCAAGAGACAGGATTTAACACTGAAGCTTTCTTT
CASSQETGFNTEAFF
>TRBV7-8|few|TRBJ2-3|TRBD1
TGTGCCAGCAGCAAAGACAGGGGCACAGATACGCAGTATTTT
CASSKDRGTDTQYF
>TRBV15|few|TRBJ2-5|TRBD2
TGTGCCACCAGCAGGGAAGCGGGGGGGCCGCCAGAGACCCAGTACTTC
CATSREAGGPPETQYF